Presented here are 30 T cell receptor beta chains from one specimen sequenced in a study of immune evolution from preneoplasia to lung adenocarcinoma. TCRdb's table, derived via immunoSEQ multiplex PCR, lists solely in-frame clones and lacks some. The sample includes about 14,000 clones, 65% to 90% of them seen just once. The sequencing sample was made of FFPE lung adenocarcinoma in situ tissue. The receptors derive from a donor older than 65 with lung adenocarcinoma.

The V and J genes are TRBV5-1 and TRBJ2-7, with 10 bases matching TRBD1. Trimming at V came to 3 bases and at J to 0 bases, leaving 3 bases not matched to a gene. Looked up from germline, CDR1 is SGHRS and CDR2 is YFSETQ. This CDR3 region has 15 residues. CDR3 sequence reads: CASSYRTGGSYEQYF. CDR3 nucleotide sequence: TGCGCCAGCAGCTATCGGACAGGGGGCTCCTACGAGCAGTACTTC.

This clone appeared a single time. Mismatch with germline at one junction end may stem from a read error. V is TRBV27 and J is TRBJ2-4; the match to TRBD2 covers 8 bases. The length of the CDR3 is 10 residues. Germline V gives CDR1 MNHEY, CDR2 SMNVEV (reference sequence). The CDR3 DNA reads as TGTGCCAGCAGTCCCGGGACTAGTGGCTTC. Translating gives CASSPGTSGF.

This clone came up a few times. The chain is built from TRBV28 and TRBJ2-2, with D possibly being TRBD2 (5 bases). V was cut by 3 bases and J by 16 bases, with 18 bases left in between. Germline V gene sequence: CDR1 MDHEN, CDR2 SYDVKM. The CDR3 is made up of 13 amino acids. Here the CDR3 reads CASSFSLDGERFF. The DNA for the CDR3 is TGTGCCAGCAGTTTTTCATTAGACGGGGAAAGGTTTTTT.

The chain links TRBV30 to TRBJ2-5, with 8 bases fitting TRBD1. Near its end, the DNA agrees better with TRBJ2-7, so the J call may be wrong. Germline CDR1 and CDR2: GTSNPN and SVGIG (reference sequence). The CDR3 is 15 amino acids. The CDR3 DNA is TGTGCCTGGAGCCCCAAACAGGGGGGTCCCTACGAGCAGTACTTC. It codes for CAWSPKQGGPYEQYF.

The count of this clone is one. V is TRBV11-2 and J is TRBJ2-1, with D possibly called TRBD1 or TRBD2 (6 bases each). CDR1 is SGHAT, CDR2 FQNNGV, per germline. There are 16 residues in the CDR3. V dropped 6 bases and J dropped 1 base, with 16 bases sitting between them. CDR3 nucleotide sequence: TGTGCCAGCAGTACCCGGGGGCGAGGGTCCTACAATGAGCAGTTCTTC. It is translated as CASSTRGRGSYNEQFF.

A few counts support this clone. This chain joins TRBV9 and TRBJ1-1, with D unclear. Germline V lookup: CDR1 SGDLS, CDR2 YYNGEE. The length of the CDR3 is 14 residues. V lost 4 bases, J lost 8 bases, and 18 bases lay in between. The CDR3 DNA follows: TGTGCCAGCAGCCCTACCTTGGGAGGGTTGGAAGCTTTCTTT. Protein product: CASSPTLGGLEAFF.

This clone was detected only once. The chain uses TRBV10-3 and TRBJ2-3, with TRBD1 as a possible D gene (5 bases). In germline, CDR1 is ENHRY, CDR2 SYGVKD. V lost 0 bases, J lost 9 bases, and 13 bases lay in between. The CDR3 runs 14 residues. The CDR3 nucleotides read TGTGCCATCAGTGAGTCGACAGCCCTTGCGACGCAGTATTTT. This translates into CAISESTALATQYF.

In nucleotides, the CDR3 is TGTGCCTTAGAACAAGGCTACACCTTC. Translated, it gives CALEQGYTF. This chain uses TRBV30 with TRBJ1-2; D remains unclear. Germline CDR1 GTSNPN, CDR2 SVGIG (reference sequence). Between the trimmed V and J ends, which lost 7 bases and 8 bases, there was a span of 8 bases. CDR3 length: 9 residues.

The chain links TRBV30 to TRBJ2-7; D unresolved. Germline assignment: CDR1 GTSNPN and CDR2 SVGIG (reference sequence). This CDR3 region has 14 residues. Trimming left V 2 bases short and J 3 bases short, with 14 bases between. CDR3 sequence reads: CAWSSDTWNYEQYF. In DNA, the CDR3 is TGTGCCTGGAGTTCCGACACCTGGAACTACGAGCAGTACTTC.

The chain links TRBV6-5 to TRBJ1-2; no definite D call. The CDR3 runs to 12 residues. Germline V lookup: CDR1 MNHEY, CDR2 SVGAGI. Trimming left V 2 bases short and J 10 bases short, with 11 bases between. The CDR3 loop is CASSYIGVDYTF. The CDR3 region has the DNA TGTGCCAGCAGTTACATCGGTGTAGACTACACCTTC.

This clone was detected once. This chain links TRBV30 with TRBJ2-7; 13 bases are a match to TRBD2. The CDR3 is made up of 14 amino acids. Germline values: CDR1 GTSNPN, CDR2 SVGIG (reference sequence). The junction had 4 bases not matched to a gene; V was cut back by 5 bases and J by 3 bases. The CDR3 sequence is CAWRTSGSDYEQYF. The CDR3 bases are TGTGCCTGGCGGACTAGCGGGAGTGACTACGAGCAGTACTTC. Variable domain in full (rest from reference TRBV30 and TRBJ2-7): SQTIHQWPATLVQPVGSPLSLECTVEGTSNPNLYWYRQAAGRGLQLLFYSVGIGQISSEVPQNLSASRPQDRQFILSSKKLLLSDSGFYLCAWRTSGSDYEQYFGPGTRLTVT.

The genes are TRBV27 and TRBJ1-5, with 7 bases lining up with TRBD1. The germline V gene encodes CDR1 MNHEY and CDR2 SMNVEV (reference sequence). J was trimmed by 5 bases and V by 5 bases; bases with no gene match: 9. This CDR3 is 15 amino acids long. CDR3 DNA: TGTGCCAGCAGTCCTTTAGGACAGGACGATCAGCCCCAGCATTTT. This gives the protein CASSPLGQDDQPQHF.

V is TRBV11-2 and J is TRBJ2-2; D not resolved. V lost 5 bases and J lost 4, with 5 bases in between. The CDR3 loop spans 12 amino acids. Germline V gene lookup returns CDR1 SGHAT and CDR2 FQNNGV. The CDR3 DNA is TGTGCCAGCAGCACTATCACCGGGGAGCTGTTTTTT. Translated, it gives CASSTITGELFF.

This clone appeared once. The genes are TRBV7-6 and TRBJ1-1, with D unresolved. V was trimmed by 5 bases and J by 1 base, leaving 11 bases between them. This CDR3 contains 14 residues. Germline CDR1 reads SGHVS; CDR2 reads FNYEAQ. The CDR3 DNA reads TGTGCCAGCAGCCGCGACGTCTGGAACACTGAAGCTTTCTTT. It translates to CASSRDVWNTEAFF.

The CDR3 DNA sequence: TGTGCCAGCAGCTTGTGGGGCTACGAGCAGTACTTC. It yields the protein CASSLWGYEQYF. The rearrangement joins TRBV5-5 to TRBJ2-7; D gene unclear. Germline V gene lookup returns CDR1 SGHKS and CDR2 YYEKEE (reference sequence). V was trimmed by 1 base and J by 3 bases, leaving 5 bases between them. The CDR3 contains 12 residues.

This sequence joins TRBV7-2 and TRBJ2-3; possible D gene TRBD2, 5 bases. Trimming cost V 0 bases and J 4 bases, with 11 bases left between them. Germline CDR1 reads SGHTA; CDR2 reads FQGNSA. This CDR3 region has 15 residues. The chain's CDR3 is CASSLARLASDTQYF. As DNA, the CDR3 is TGTGCCAGCAGCTTAGCGCGGCTAGCCTCAGATACGCAGTATTTT.

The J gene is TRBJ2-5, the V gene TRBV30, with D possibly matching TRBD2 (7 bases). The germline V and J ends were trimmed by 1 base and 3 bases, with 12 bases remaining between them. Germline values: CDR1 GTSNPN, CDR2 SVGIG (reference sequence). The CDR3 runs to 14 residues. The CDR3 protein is CAWSETGREETQYF. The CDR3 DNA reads TGTGCCTGGAGTGAAACAGGGAGGGAAGAGACCCAGTACTTC.

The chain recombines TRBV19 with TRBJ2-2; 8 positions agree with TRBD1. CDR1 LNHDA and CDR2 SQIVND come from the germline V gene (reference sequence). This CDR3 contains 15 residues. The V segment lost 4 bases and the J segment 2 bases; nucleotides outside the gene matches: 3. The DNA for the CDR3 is TGTGCCAGTAGTACCACAGGGGGTAACACCGGGGAGCTGTTTTTT. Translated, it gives CASSTTGGNTGELFF.

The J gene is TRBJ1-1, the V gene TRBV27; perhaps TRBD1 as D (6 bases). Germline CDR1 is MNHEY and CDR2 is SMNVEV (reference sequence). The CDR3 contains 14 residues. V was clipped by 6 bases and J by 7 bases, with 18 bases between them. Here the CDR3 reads CASSRYLEGDEAFF. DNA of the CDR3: TGTGCCAGCAGCAGATATCTTGAGGGGGATGAAGCTTTCTTT.

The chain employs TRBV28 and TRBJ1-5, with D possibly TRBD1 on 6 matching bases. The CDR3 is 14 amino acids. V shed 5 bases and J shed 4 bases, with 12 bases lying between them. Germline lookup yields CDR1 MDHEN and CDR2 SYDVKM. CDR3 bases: TGTGCCAGCAGTCACGTTACAGGGAATCAGCCCCAGCATTTT. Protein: CASSHVTGNQPQHF. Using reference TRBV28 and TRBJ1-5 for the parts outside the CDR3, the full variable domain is DVKVTQSSRYLVKRTGEKVFLECVQDMDHENMFWYRQDPGLGLRLIYFSYDVKMKEKGDIPEGYSVSREKKERFSLILESASTNQTSMYLCASSHVTGNQPQHFGDGTRLSIL.

CDR3 DNA: TGTGCCAGCAGCTTGGGAGGTTCCGGCTACGAGCAGTACTTC. Protein sequence: CASSLGGSGYEQYF. The chain couples TRBV5-8 to TRBJ2-7; D not certain. V gave up 0 bases and J gave up 3 bases, with 10 bases separating them. This CDR3 comprises 14 residues. CDR1 is SGHTS, CDR2 YDEGEE, per germline.

The CDR3, as DNA: TGCAGCGTTCAGGAGGGAGGTGAGACCCAGTACTTC. Protein sequence: CSVQEGGETQYF. The gene calls are TRBV29-1 and TRBJ2-5, with D tentatively TRBD2 (6 bases). The germline V gene has CDR1 SQVTM and CDR2 ANQGSEA. Trimming removed 5 bases from V and 5 bases from J, with 12 bases in between. CDR3 size: 12 residues.

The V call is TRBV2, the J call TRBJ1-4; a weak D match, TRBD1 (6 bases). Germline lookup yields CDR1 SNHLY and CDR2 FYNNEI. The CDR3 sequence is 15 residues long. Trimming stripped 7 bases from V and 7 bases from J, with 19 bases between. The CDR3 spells CASMKWEDSGEKLFF. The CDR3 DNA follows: TGTGCCAGCATGAAGTGGGAGGACAGCGGTGAAAAACTGTTTTTT.

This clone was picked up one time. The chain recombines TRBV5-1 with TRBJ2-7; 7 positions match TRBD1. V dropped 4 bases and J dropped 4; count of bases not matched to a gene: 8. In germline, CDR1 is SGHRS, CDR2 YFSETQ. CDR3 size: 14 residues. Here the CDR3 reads CASSPRQGWYEQYF. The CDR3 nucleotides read TGCGCCAGCAGCCCTCGACAGGGATGGTACGAGCAGTACTTC. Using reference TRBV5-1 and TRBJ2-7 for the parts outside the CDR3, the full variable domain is KAGVTQTPRYLIKTRGQQVTLSCSPISGHRSVSWYQQTPGQGLQFLFEYFSETQRNKGNFPGRFSGRQFSNSRSEMNVSTLELGDSALYLCASSPRQGWYEQYFGPGTRLTVT.

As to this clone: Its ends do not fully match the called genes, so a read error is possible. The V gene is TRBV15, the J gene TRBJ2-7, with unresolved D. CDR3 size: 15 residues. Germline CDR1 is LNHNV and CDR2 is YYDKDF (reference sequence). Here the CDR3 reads CATSPSPTPSDEQYF. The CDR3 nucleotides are TGTGCCACCAGCCCCTCACCGACGCCCTCCGACGAGCAGTACTTC.

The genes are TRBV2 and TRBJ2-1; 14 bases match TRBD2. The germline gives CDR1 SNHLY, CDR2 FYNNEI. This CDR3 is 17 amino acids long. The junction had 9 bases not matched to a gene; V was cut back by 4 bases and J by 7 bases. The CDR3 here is CASSGSPGLAGANEQFF. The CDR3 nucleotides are TGTGCCAGCAGTGGATCTCCGGGACTAGCGGGAGCAAATGAGCAGTTCTTC.

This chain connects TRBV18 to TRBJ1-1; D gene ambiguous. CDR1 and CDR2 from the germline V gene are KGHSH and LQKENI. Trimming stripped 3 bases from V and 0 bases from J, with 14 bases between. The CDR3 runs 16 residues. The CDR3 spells CASSPPNQQLNTEAFF. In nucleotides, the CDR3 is TGTGCCAGCTCACCTCCGAATCAGCAACTGAACACTGAAGCTTTCTTT. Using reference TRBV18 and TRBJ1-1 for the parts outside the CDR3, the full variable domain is NAGVMQNPRHLVRRRGQEARLRCSPMKGHSHVYWYRQLPEEGLKFMVYLQKENIIDESGMPKERFSAEFPKEGPSILRIQQVVRGDSAAYFCASSPPNQQLNTEAFFGQGTRLTVV.

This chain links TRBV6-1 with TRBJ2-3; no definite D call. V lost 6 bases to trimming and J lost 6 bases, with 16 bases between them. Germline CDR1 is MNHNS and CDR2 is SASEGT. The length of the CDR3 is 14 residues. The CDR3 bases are TGTGCCAGCAGCCTAACGGAGCTAGTTGATACGCAGTATTTT. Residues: CASSLTELVDTQYF.

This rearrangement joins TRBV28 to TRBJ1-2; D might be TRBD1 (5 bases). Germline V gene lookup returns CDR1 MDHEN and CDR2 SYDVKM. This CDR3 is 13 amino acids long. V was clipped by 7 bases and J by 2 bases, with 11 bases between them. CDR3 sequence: CASTPGGNYGYTF. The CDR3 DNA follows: TGTGCCAGCACCCCGGGGGGGAACTATGGCTACACCTTC.

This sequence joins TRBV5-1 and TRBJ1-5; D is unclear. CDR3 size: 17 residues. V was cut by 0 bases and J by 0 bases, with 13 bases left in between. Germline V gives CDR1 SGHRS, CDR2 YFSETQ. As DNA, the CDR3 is TGCGCCAGCAGCTTGGTGCCAGTTGGGAATAGCAATCAGCCCCAGCATTTT. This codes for CASSLVPVGNSNQPQHF. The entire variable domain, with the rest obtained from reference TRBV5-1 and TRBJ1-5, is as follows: KAGVTQTPRYLIKTRGQQVTLSCSPISGHRSVSWYQQTPGQGLQFLFEYFSETQRNKGNFPGRFSGRQFSNSRSEMNVSTLELGDSALYLCASSLVPVGNSNQPQHFGDGTRLSIL.